What follows describes a single T cell receptor (beta chain). Its antigen is as yet unknown. These data originate in a study of blood T cells in healthy people across ages. The junction had 3 bases not matched to a gene; V was cut back by 6 bases and J by 0 bases. The CDR3 spans 15 residues. Notes on the study in general: No conclusive comparison of naive versus antigen-experienced cells was possible with unsorted PBMCs.

Alongside a J-beta primer mix, a sample-barcoded 5' primer served in a second PCR lasting about 7 to 11 cycles. Paired-end reads containing CDR3 totaled no fewer than 2.5 million for each sample. Via MiXCR, TCRdb re-called the 5' RACE reads, giving one row per CDR3 protein. Of approximately 1,000,000 distinct CDR3 sequences in the sample, 45% are singletons; the top ten hold 15% to 20%. This chain links TRBV12-3 or TRBV12-4 with TRBJ1-5; 9 positions match TRBD1. Sequenced sample: blood. This sequence was found in a woman aged 55-70 years in good health. CDR3 bases: TGTGCCAGCAGACAGGGGGCGCTTAGCAATCAGCCCCAGCATTTT. This encodes CASRQGALSNQPQHF.